Sequencing of this T cell receptor beta chain was carried out in a study of sequential checkpoint blockade in melanoma. Study information: Randomization was 1:1 between first-line nivolumab→ipilimumab and ipilimumab→nivolumab.

Treatment here: randomized to nivolumab then ipilimumab (arm A) or the reverse (arm B). No patient had prior DNA-damaging chemotherapy. The data were produced by immunoSEQ multiplex PCR, yet TCRdb's version contains in-frame clones alone and is incomplete. The sample lists tens of thousands of clones; almost 85% were seen once. Germline lookup yields CDR1 SGHNT and CDR2 YYREEE (reference sequence). This CDR3 is built from 14 residues. Trimming removed 4 bases from V and 3 bases from J, with 10 bases in between. This receptor was taken from a human donor with melanoma. This sequence joins TRBV5-4 and TRBJ2-2; perhaps TRBD1 as D (6 bases). The input for sequencing was CD8+ T cells sorted from blood (inferred from file names), taken from a patient given nivolumab and ipilimumab in sequence. CDR3 region: CASSLDRYTGELFF. Written as DNA, the CDR3 is TGTGCCAGCAGCCTGGACAGATACACCGGGGAGCTGTTTTTT.